This T cell receptor (beta chain) is from a study of regulatory T cells in long-lasting Graves disease. Study-level information: Over 5 years of antithyroid drugs plus positive TSH receptor antibodies defined persistent Graves' disease. Study-level findings and limits: TRBV28, TRBJ1-2 and TRBJ2-5 emerged as the favored segments in persistent disease.

Time point here: persistent/refractory GD, antithyroid drugs over 5 years with positive TRAb. PBMC RNA served as the TCR library source. This clonotype was observed a single time. The antigen is not known. The junction and the germline gene differ at one end; a read error may be behind it. This CDR3 has 14 residues. CDR1 LNHDA and CDR2 SQIVND come from the germline V gene (reference sequence). Relying on iRepertoire HTBI primers and Arm-PCR of CDR3 regions, the team built TCR beta libraries. Original methodology: Identification yielded approximately 60 TRBV and about 15 TRBJ segments across samples. TCRdb reprocessed the multiplex PCR reads with MiXCR, giving one entry per CDR3 protein. The V and J calls follow TCRdb's processing rather than the paper's. The sample lists over 450,000 distinct CDR3 sequences, about 22% seen once, with roughly 7% in the top ten.

The V and J genes are TRBV19 and TRBJ1-2; D unresolved. The TCR comes from a female donor with Graves disease. Sequenced material: peripheral blood mononuclear cells (PBMCs), taken when the disease was refractory, from a patient treated with antithyroid drugs. The CDR3 protein is CASSRRVGNYGYAF. CDR3 DNA: TGTGCCAGTAGTAGAAGGGTCGGTAACTATGGCTACGCCTTC.